These 2 T cell receptor beta chains were sequenced from one sample in a study of PD-L1 blockade in urothelial cancer. The time point here: peripheral blood 6 weeks after treatment start. Only in-frame clones appear in the TCRdb table, and some are missing; sequencing was by immunoSEQ multiplex PCR. There are around 50,000 clones in the sample; around 82% occur only once, and less than 2% lies in the top ten. The specimen was PBMCs, collected around atezolizumab (anti-PD-L1) treatment. The source is a man aged 50 to 60 with urothelial cancer.

The chain joins TRBV2 to TRBJ2-1; 8 nucleotides line up with TRBD2. The junction had 10 bases not matched to a gene; V was cut back by 6 bases and J by 6 bases. The CDR3 sequence is 15 residues long. Germline values: CDR1 SNHLY, CDR2 FYNNEI. The CDR3 protein is CASRKPGLVGNEQFF. Here the CDR3 DNA reads TGTGCCAGCAGAAAACCGGGACTAGTCGGCAATGAGCAGTTCTTC.

The count of this clone is one. The chain has TRBV5-6 and TRBJ2-3, with D possibly being TRBD1 (7 bases). Germline CDR1 is SGHDT and CDR2 is YYEEEE. The CDR3 extends over 15 amino acids. V was shortened by 3 bases and J by 2 bases, with 13 bases between the two germline ends. The CDR3, as DNA: TGTGCCAGCAGCTCCACAGGGGACTTCACAGATACGCAGTATTTT. Its protein product is CASSSTGDFTDTQYF.